This T cell receptor (beta chain) was identified during a study of CD8 T cells in ankylosing spondylitis. This clonotype appeared a few times. Trimming stripped 10 bases from V and 0 bases from J, with 15 bases between. The CDR3 loop spans 15 amino acids. In germline, CDR1 is SGHVS, CDR2 FQNEAQ. TCRdb fed the 5' RACE reads into MiXCR, producing one record per CDR3 protein. The table lists approximately 300,000 distinct CDR3 sequences, around 21% of them singletons. The chain is built from TRBV7-8 and TRBJ2-2; no definite D call. The sequence was collected from a female donor with ankylosing spondylitis or in good health (not recorded which). The sample consisted of blood, either unsorted or a sorted T cell fraction (not recorded which). The CDR3 sequence is CAILSYTSNTGELFF. CDR3 in DNA: TGTGCCATCCTGTCTTACACTTCGAACACCGGGGAGCTGTTTTTT.